This T cell receptor (beta chain) was sequenced during a study of cytotoxic CD8 clonotypes in ibrutinib-treated CLL. Produced via immunoSEQ multiplex PCR; TCRdb's table is partial and in-frame only. Here the sample spans roughly 150,000 clones, about 70% being singletons. Remarks on this clone: The antigen remains unidentified.

Study-level points and caveats: The study found baseline clonality above age-matched healthy donors, tracking circulating CD8+ T-cell counts. Clonality rose at ibrutinib response, held steady in sustained remission, and fell toward baseline at progression.

The germline V gene encodes CDR1 MNHNY and CDR2 SVGAGI (reference sequence). The V and J ends lost 6 bases and 5 bases respectively, with 8 bases between them. The CDR3 spans 11 residues. This sample comprised PBMCs, obtained after 24 months of ibrutinib treatment. This sequence joins TRBV6-6 and TRBJ2-7, with no clear D. The sequence came from a human donor with chronic lymphocytic leukemia. The CDR3 protein is CASSPGHEQYF. The CDR3 DNA follows: TGTGCCAGCAGCCCCGGGCACGAGCAGTACTTC.